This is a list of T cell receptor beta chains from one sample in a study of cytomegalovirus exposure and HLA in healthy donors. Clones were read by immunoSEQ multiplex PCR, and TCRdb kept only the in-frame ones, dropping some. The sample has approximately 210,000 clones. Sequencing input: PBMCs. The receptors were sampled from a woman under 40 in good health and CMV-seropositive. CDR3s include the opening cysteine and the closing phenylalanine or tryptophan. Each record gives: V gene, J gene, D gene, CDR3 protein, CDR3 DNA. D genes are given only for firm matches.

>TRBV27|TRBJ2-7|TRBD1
CASGDREADEQYF
TGTGCCAGCGGGGACAGGGAGGCGGACGAGCAGTACTTC
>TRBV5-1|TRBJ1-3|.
CASSLGPGDSGNTIYF
TGCGCCAGCAGCTTGGGGCCCGGGGACTCTGGAAACACCATATATTTT
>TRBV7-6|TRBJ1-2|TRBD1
CASSLRVQGAADGYTF
TGTGCCAGCAGCTTACGCGTACAGGGGGCCGCTGATGGCTACACCTTC
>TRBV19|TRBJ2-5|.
CASSRLGRPQETQYF
TGTGCCAGTAGTCGCCTAGGTAGGCCCCAAGAGACCCAGTACTTC
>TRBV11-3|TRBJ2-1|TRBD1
CASSPDGGQGYNEQFF
TGTGCCAGCAGCCCGGATGGGGGACAGGGCTACAATGAGCAGTTCTTC
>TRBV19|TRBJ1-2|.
CASIGLGGSRRGGYTF
TGTGCCAGTATAGGGCTTGGGGGGAGCCGACGCGGTGGCTACACCTTC
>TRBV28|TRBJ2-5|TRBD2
CASSPLSLTSEQETQYF
TGTGCCAGCAGTCCCCTTTCCCTGACTAGCGAGCAAGAGACCCAGTACTTC
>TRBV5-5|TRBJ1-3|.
CVSGDRRESGNTIYF
TGTGTCAGCGGGGATAGGAGGGAATCTGGAAACACCATATATTTT
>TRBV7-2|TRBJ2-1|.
CASSSESTYNEQFF
TGTGCCAGCAGCTCGGAGTCTACCTACAATGAGCAGTTCTTC
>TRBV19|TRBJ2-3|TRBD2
CANSTSGSSGDTQYF
TGTGCCAATAGTACGAGCGGGAGTTCAGGCGATACGCAGTATTTT
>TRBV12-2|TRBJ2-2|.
CASRLAGQRGGDTGELFF
TGTGCAAGTCGCTTAGCGGGCCAGCGGGGGGGGGACACCGGGGAGCTGTTTTTT
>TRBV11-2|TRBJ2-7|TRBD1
CASSLGTGAIYEQYF
TGTGCCAGCAGCTTAGGGACAGGAGCAATCTACGAGCAGTACTTC
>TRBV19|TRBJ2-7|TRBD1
CASSMGRTGSYEQYF
TGTGCCAGTAGTATGGGCCGGACAGGTTCCTACGAGCAGTACTTC
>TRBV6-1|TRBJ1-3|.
CASSAEQADTGNTIYF
TGTGCCAGCAGTGCGGAACAGGCGGACACTGGAAACACCATATATTTT
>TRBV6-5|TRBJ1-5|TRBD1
CASRVTQGAWQPQHF
TGTGCCAGCAGGGTCACACAGGGGGCCTGGCAGCCCCAGCATTTT
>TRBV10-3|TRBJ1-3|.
CAIRDTSGNTIYF
TGTGCCATCAGAGACACCTCTGGAAACACCATATATTTT
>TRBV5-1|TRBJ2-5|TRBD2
CASSFGRTGTSRETQYF
TGCGCCAGCAGCTTCGGAAGAACGGGGACTAGCAGGGAGACCCAGTACTTC
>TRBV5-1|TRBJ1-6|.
CASSLSQGTQSPLHF
TGCGCCAGCAGCTTGAGCCAGGGTACACAATCACCCCTCCACTTT
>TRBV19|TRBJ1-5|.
CASNLIDSYNQPQHF
TGTGCCAGTAACCTTATTGACAGTTACAATCAGCCCCAGCATTTT
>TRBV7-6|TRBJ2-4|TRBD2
CASSSPPTSGGLAKNIQYF
TGTGCCAGCAGCTCTCCTCCGACTAGCGGGGGCCTAGCCAAAAACATTCAGTACTTC
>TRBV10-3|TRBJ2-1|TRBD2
CAISERSGGGNEQFF
TGTGCCATCAGTGAGCGATCGGGAGGAGGCAATGAGCAGTTCTTC
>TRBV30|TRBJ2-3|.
CAWSVRVAQYF
TGTGCCTGGAGTGTAAGAGTGGCGCAGTATTTT
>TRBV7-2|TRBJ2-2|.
CASSLVRANTGELFF
TGTGCCAGCAGCTTAGTCCGAGCGAACACCGGGGAGCTGTTTTTT
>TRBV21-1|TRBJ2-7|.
CASSKELTMPYEQYF
TGTGCCAGCAGCAAAGAATTAACTATGCCCTACGAGCAGTACTTC
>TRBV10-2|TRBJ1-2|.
CASSESGLYGYTF
TGCGCCAGCAGTGAGTCGGGCCTCTATGGCTACACCTTC
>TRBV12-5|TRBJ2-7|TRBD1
CASRAGQGFGEQYF
TGTGCTAGTAGAGCGGGACAGGGGTTCGGCGAGCAGTACTTC
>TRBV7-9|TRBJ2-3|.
CASNKDRYTDTQYF
TGTGCCAGCAATAAAGACAGGTACACAGATACGCAGTATTTT
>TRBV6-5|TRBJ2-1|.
CASTRDKGNGGEQFF
TGTGCCAGCACCCGGGACAAGGGTAATGGAGGTGAGCAGTTCTTC
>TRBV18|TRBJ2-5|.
CASSLGTLETQYF
TGTGCCAGCTCCCTTGGGACTTTGGAGACCCAGTACTTC
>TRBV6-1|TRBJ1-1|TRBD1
CASSEGGQGGTEAFF
TGTGCCAGCAGTGAAGGAGGACAGGGAGGGACTGAAGCTTTCTTT
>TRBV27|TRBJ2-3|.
CASSLASTDTQYF
TGTGCCAGCAGTTTGGCTAGCACAGATACGCAGTATTTT
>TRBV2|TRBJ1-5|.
CASSEPHTGFWDQPQHF
TGTGCCAGCAGTGAACCCCACACAGGGTTTTGGGATCAGCCCCAGCATTTT
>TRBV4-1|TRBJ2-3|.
CASGTRRGAGPDTQYF
TGCGCCAGCGGAACCCGACGGGGGGCGGGTCCCGATACGCAGTATTTT
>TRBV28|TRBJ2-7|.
CASSLLGYEQYF
TGTGCCAGCAGTTTGCTCGGGTACGAGCAGTACTTC
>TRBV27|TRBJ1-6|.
CASGQGNSPLHF
TGTGCCAGCGGTCAGGGGAATTCACCCCTCCACTTT
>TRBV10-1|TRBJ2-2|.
CASSESQMNTGELFF
TGCGCCAGCAGTGAGTCACAGATGAACACCGGGGAGCTGTTTTTT
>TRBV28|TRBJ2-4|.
CASSTPAQGNIQYF
TGTGCCAGCAGTACTCCCGCTCAGGGAAACATTCAGTACTTC
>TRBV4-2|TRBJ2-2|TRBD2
CASSQEPSGGYTGELFF
TGTGCCAGCAGCCAGGAGCCTAGCGGGGGGTACACCGGGGAGCTGTTTTTT
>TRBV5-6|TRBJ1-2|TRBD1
CASTPGTDYNYGYTF
TGTGCCAGCACCCCCGGGACAGACTATAACTATGGCTACACCTTC
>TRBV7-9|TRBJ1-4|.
CASSLDGQPLANEKLFF
TGTGCCAGCAGCTTAGATGGGCAGCCCTTGGCTAATGAAAAACTGTTTTTT